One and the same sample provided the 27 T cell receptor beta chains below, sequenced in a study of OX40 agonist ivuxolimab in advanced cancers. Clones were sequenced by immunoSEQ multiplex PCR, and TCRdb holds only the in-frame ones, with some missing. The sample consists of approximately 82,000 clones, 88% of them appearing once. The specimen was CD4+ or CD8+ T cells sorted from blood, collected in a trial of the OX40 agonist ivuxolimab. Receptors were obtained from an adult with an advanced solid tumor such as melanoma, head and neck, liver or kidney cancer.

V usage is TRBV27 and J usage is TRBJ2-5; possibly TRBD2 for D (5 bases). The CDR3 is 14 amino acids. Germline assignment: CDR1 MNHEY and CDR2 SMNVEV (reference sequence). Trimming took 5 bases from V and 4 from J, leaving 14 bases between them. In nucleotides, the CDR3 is TGTGCCAGCAGTACACGGGAAGTGGGAGAGACCCAGTACTTC. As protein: CASSTREVGETQYF.

The CDR3 nucleotides are TGCGCCAGCAGCTTCTCAGCGCCACAAGAGACCCAGTACTTC. This sequence encodes CASSFSAPQETQYF. The J gene is TRBJ2-5, the V gene TRBV5-1; no clear D gene. There are 14 residues in the CDR3. Germline V gene data show CDR1 as SGHRS and CDR2 as YFSETQ. V gave up 2 bases and J gave up 2 bases, with 10 bases separating them.

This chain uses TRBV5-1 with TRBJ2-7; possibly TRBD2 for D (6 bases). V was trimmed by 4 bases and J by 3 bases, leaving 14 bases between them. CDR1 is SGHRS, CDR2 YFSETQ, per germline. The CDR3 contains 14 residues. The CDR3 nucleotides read TGCGCCAGCAGCCCCCGGGACTCTGACTACGAGCAGTACTTC. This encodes CASSPRDSDYEQYF.

CDR3 loop: CASKGRQPTGELFF. CDR3 coding DNA: TGTGCCAGCAAAGGACGACAGCCCACCGGGGAGCTGTTTTTT. The chain has TRBV2 and TRBJ2-2; weak D call: TRBD1 (5 bases). The V end lost 7 bases, the J end lost 4 bases, and 13 bases lay between the germline ends. CDR1 and CDR2 (germline): SNHLY, FYNNEI. The CDR3 loop spans 14 amino acids.

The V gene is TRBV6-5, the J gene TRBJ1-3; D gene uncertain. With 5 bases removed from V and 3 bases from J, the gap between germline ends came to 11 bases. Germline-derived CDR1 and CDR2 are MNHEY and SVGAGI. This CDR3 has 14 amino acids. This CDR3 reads CASSEWVDGNTIYF. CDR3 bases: TGTGCCAGCAGTGAATGGGTCGATGGAAACACCATATATTTT.

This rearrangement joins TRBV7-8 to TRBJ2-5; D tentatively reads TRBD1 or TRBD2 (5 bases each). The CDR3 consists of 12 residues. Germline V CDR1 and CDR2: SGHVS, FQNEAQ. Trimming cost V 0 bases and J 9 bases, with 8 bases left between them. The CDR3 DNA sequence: TGTGCCAGCAGCTTAGCGGGGCGGGCCCAGTACTTC. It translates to CASSLAGRAQYF.

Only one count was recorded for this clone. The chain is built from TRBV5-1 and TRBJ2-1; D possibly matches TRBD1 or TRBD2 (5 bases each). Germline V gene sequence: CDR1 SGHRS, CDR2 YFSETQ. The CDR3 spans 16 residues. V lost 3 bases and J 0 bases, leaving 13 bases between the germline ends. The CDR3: CASSSGTPSSYNEQFF. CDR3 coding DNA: TGCGCCAGCAGCTCCGGGACGCCAAGCTCCTACAATGAGCAGTTCTTC.

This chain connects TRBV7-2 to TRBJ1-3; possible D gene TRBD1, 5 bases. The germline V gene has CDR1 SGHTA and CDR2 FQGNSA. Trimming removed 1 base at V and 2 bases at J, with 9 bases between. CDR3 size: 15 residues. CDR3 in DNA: TGTGCCAGCAGCTTAGTGGGGGGTCCTGGAAACACCATATATTTT. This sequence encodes CASSLVGGPGNTIYF.

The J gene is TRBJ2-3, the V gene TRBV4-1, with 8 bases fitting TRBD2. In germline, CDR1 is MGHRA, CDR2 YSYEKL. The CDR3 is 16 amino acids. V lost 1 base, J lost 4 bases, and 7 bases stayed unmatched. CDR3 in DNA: TGCGCCAGCAGCCAAGTGGACAGCGGGAGTGCAGATACGCAGTATTTT. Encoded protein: CASSQVDSGSADTQYF.

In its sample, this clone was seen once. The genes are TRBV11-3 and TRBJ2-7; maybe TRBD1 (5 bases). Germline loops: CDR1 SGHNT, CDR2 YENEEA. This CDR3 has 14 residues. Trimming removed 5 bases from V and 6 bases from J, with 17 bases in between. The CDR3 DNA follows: TGTGCCAGCAGCCCCCCGAGCAGGGTGGGCGAGCAGTACTTC. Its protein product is CASSPPSRVGEQYF.

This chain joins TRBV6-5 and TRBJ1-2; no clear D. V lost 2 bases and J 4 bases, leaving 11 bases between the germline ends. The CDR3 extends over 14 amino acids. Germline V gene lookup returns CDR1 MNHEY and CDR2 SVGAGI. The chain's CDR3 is CASSYREKGYGYTF. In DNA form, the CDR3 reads TGTGCCAGCAGTTACCGGGAAAAGGGCTATGGCTACACCTTC.

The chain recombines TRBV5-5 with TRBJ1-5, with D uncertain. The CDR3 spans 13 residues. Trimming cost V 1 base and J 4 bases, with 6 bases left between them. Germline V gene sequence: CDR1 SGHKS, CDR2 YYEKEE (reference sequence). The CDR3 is CASSLSVNQPQHF. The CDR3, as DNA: TGTGCCAGCAGCTTGTCGGTGAATCAGCCCCAGCATTTT.

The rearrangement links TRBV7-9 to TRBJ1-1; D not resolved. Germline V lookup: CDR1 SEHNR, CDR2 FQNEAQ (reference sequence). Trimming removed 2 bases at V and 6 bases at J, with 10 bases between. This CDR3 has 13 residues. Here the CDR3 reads CASSLNTVPEAFF. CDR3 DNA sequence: TGTGCCAGCAGCTTAAATACAGTTCCTGAAGCTTTCTTT.

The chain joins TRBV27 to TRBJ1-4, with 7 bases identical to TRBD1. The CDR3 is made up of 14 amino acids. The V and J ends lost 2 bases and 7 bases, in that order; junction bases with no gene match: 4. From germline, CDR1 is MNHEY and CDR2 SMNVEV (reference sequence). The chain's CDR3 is CASSLTQGIEKLFF. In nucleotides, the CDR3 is TGTGCCAGCAGTTTAACACAGGGGATTGAAAAACTGTTTTTT.

CDR3 loop: CASSERRGLTYGYTF. The CDR3 DNA reads as TGTGCCAGCAGTGAAAGGCGGGGGTTGACCTATGGCTACACCTTC. The chain has TRBV6-1 and TRBJ1-2, with a tentative D call TRBD1 (5 bases). V was shortened by 2 bases and J by 4 bases, with 14 bases between the two germline ends. The CDR3 is made up of 15 amino acids. CDR1 MNHNS and CDR2 SASEGT come from the germline V gene.

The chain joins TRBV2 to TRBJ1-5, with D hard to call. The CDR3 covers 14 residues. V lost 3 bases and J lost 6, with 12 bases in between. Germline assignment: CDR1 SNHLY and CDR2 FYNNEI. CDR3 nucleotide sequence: TGTGCCAGCAGTGAGGCGGTCTCTACTCAGCCCCAGCATTTT. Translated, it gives CASSEAVSTQPQHF. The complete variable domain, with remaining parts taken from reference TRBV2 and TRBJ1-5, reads EPEVTQTPSHQVTQMGQEVILRCVPISNHLYFYWYRQILGQKVEFLVSFYNNEISEKSEIFDDQFSVERPDGSNFTLKIRSTKLEDSAMYFCASSEAVSTQPQHFGDGTRLSIL.

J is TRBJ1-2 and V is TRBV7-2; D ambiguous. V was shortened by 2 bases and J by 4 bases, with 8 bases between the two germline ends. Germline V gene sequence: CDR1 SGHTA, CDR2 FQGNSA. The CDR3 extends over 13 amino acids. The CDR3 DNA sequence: TGTGCCAGCAGCTTATCGGGAACCTATGGCTACACCTTC. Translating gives CASSLSGTYGYTF.

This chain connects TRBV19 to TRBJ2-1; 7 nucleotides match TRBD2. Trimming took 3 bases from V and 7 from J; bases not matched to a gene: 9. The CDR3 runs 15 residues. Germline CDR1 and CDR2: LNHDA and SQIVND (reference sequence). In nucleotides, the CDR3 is TGTGCCAGTAGTATTAGGAGCGGGAAGAAGAATGAGCAGTTCTTC. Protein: CASSIRSGKKNEQFF.

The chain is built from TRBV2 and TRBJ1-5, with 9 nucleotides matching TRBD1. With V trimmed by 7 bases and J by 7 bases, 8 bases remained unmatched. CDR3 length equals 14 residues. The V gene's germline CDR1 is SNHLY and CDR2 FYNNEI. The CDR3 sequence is CASNRDRERQPQHF. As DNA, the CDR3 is TGTGCCAGCAACAGGGACAGGGAGAGACAGCCCCAGCATTTT.

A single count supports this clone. CDR3 DNA sequence: TGTGCCAGCCCCCAAATTTTCAGCGGGGCGAACACCGGGGAGCTGTTTTTT. As protein: CASPQIFSGANTGELFF. This chain links TRBV7-2 with TRBJ2-2; 7 positions agree with TRBD2. Germline assignment: CDR1 SGHTA and CDR2 FQGNSA. The CDR3 has 17 amino acids. V lost 8 bases to trimming and J lost 0 bases; unmatched junction nucleotides: 12.

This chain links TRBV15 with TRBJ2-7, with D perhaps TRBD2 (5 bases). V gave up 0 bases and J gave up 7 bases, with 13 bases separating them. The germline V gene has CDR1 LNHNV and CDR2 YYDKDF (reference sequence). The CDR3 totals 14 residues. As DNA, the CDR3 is TGTGCCACCAGCAGAGAAGTGCTAGCCGGGGAGCAGTACTTC. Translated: CATSREVLAGEQYF.

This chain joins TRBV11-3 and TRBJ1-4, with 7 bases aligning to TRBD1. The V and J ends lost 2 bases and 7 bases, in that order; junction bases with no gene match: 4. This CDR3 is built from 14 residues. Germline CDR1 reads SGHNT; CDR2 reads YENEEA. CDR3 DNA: TGTGCCAGCAGCTTAATTTACAGGGGTGAAAAACTGTTTTTT. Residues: CASSLIYRGEKLFF.

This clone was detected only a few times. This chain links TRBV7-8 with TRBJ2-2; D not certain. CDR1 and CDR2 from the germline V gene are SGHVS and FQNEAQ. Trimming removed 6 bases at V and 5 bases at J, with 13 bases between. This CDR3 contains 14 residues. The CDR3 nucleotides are TGTGCCAGCAGGGGCCCCGATCGAACCGGGGAGCTGTTTTTT. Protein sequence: CASRGPDRTGELFF.

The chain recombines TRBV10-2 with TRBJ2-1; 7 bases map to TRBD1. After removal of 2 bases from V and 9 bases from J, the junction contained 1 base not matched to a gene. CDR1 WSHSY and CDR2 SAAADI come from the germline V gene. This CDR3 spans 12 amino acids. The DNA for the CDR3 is TGCGCCAGCAGTGAGCCAGGGGGTGAGCAGTTCTTC. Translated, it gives CASSEPGGEQFF.

Here the CDR3 reads CASSQDFEREDANTGELFF. In DNA form, the CDR3 reads TGCGCCAGCAGCCAAGATTTTGAGCGGGAGGACGCGAACACCGGGGAGCTGTTTTTT. V usage is TRBV4-1 and J usage is TRBJ2-2; TRBD2 matches 9 bases. CDR3 length: 19 amino acids. From germline, CDR1 is MGHRA and CDR2 YSYEKL. V shed 0 bases, J shed 0 bases, and the junction held 8 bases outside the gene matches.

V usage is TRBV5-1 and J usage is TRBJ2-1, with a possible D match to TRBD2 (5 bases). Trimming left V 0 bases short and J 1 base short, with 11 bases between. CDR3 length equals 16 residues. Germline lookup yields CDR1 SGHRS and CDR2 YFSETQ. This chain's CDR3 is CASSLEGSASYNEQFF. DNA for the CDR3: TGCGCCAGCAGCTTGGAGGGTAGCGCATCCTACAATGAGCAGTTCTTC.

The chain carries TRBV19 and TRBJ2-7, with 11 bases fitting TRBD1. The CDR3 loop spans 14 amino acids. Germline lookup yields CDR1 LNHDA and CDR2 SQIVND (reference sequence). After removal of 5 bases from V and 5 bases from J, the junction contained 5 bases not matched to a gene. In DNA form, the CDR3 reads TGTGCCAGTAGTGGTGGACAGGGGGCCGACGAGCAGTACTTC. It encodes CASSGGQGADEQYF.